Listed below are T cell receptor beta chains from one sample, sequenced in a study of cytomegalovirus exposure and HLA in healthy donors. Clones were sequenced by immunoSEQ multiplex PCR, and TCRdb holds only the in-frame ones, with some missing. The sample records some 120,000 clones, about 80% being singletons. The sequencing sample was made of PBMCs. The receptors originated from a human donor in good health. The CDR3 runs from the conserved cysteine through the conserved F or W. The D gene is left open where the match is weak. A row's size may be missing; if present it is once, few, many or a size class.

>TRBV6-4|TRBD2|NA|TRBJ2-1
CASSDTFRTSGGGEQFF
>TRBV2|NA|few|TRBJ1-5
CASRSGNPQPQHF
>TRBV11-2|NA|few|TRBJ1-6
CASSLDPGWTSSYNSPLHF
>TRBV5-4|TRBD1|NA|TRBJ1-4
CASSPGQGTVSNEKLFF
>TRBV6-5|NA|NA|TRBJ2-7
CASSTRDRSYEQYF
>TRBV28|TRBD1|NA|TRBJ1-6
CASSGGTGEGPPLHF
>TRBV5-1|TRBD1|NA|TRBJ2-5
CASSPPGGQETQYF
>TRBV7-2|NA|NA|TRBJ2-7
CASSLGPLGYEQYF
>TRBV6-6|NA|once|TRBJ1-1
CASRYNTEAFF
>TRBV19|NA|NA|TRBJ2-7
CASSITQGGADLYEQYF
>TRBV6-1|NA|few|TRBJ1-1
CATLSPSFEAFF
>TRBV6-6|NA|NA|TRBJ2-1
CASKNQAYNEQFF
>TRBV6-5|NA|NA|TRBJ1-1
CASSYGGTEAFF
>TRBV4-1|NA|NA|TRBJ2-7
CASSQVGGTEIYEQYF
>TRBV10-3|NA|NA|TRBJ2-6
CAISESLGVGANVLTF
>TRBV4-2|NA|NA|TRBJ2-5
CASSQEMTDQETQYF
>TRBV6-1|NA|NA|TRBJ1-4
CASSGNQREERLFF
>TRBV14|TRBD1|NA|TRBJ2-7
CASSPRDRGEQYF
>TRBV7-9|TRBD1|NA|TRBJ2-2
CSSSPRTGSNTGELFF